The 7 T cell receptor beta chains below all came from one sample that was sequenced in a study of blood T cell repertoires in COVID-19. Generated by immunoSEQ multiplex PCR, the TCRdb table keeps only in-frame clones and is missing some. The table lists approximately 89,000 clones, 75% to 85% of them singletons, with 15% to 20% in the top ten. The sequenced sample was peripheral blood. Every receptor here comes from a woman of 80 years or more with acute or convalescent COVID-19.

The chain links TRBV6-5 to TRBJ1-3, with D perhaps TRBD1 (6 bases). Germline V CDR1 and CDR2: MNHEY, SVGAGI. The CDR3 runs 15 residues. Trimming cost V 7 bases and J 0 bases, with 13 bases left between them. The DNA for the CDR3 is TGTGCCAGCACCCCGGACAGATTCTCTGGAAACACCATATATTTT. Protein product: CASTPDRFSGNTIYF.

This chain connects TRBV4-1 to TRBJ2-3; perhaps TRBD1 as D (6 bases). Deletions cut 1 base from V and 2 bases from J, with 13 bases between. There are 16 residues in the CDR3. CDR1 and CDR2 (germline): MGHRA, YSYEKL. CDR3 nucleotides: TGCGCCAGCAGCCAAGGGACAGCAAAGTTCACAGATACGCAGTATTTT. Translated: CASSQGTAKFTDTQYF.

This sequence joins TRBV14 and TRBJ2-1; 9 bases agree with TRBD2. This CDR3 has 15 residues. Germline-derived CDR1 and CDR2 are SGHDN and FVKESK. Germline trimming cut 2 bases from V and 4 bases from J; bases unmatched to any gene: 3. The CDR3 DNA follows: TGTGCCAGCAGCCAAATCCTAGCGGGGTACAATGAGCAGTTCTTC. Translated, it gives CASSQILAGYNEQFF.

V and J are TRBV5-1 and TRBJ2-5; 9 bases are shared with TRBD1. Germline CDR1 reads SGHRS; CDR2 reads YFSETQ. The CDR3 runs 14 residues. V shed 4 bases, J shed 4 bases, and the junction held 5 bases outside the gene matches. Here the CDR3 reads CASSTRQGGETQYF. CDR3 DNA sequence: TGCGCCAGCAGCACAAGACAGGGGGGAGAGACCCAGTACTTC.

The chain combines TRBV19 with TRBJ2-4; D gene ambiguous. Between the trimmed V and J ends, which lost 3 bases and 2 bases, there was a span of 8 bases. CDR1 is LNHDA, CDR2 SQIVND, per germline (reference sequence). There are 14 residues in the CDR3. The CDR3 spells CASSIGDTKNIQYF. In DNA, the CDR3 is TGTGCCAGTAGTATCGGCGACACCAAAAACATTCAGTACTTC.

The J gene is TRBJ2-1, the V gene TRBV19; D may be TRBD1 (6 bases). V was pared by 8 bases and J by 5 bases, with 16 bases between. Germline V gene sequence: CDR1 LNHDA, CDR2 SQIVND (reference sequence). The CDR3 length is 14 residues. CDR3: CASSSIGGDNEQFF. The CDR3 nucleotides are TGTGCCAGTTCCTCCATAGGGGGAGACAATGAGCAGTTCTTC.

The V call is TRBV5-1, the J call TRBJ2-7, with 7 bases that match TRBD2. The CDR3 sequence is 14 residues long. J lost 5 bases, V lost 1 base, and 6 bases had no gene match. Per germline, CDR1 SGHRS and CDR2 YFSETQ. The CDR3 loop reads CASSLLLASHEQYF. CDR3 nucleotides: TGCGCCAGCAGCTTGTTACTAGCGTCTCACGAGCAGTACTTC.